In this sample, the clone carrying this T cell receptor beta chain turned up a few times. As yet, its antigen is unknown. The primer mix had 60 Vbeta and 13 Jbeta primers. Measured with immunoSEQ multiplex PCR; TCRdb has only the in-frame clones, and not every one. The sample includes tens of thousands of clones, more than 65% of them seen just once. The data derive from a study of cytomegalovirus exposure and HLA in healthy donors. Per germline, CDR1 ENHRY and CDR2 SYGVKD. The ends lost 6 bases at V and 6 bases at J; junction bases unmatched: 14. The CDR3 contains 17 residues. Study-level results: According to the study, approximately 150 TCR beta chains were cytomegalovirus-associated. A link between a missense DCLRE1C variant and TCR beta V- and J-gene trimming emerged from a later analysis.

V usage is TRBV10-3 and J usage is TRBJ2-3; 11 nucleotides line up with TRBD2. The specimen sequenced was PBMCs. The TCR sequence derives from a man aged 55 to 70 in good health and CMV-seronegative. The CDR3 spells CAIRTLAGGPVSDTQYF. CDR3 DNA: TGTGCCATCAGGACCTTAGCGGGGGGGCCAGTGTCGGATACGCAGTATTTT.